The T cell receptor beta chain under discussion was sequenced for a study of human T cells and chemical hapten exposure. General study findings and limits: The formation of large CDR3 similarity clusters by expanded TCRs significantly exceeded that of controls.

There are many counts of this clonotype. Its antigen is undetermined. In the original workflow: Across samples, TCR counts had a median of about 88,000 and ranged from about 23,224 to 700,000. TCRdb used MiXCR to reprocess the RACE reads, holding one entry per CDR3 protein. The V and J calls here are based on TCRdb, not the publication. The top ten hold 3.1% of the sample, which has 85,000 to 100,000 distinct CDR3 sequences, roughly a tenth seen once. The time point was: pre-sensitization, week 0. Treatment noted: therapeutic diphenylcyclopropenone sensitization with weekly scalp DPC. The donor pool consisted of alopecia patients aged 18 to 70 years, considered suitable for DPC. Trimming shortened V by 5 bases and J by 4 bases, and 18 bases separated the two germline ends. CDR1 is KGHSH, CDR2 LQKENI, per germline. The length of the CDR3 is 16 residues.

This chain links TRBV18 with TRBJ1-3; possible D gene TRBD1, 6 bases. This sequence originates from a woman in her fifties or sixties with alopecia areata. Some clones in this sample may be carry-over from other donors' samples. The source was whole blood, collected in connection with sensitization to the hapten diphenylcyclopropenone (DPC). The CDR3 coding sequence is TGTGCCAGCTCAGCTACCCAAGACAGGCGAGGAAACACCATATATTTT. This encodes CASSATQDRRGNTIYF.